These T cell receptor beta chains were read from a single sample in a study of shared clonotypes between healthy human individuals. Sequencing was performed with immunoSEQ multiplex PCR; in TCRdb, only in-frame clones are kept and a portion is missing. The table shows 2.3 million or so clones, with 85% to 95% occurring only once. The sequenced sample consisted of naive CD4+ T cells from PBMCs. The receptor set was obtained from a young man in good health. Some clones in this sample may be carry-over from other donors' samples. The CDR3 runs from the conserved cysteine through the conserved F or W.

j_gene: TRBJ2-3
v_gene: TRBV5-1
CDR3aa: CASSRTDTQYF

j_gene: TRBJ1-1
v_gene: TRBV2
CDR3aa: CASRGQGTEAFF

j_gene: TRBJ2-4
v_gene: TRBV5-1
CDR3aa: CASSLATAKNIQYF

j_gene: TRBJ2-7
v_gene: TRBV4-2
CDR3aa: CASSQGTVSSYEQYF

j_gene: TRBJ1-4
v_gene: TRBV2
CDR3aa: CASNGQGSNEKLFF

j_gene: TRBJ2-1
v_gene: TRBV27
CDR3aa: CASSPSGAGSYNEQFF

j_gene: TRBJ2-7
v_gene: TRBV5-1
CDR3aa: CASSFGDSSYEQYF

j_gene: TRBJ2-1
v_gene: TRBV7-9
CDR3aa: CASSHGILASDSYNEQFF

j_gene: TRBJ1-5
v_gene: TRBV7-3
CDR3aa: CASSPQGGEPQHF

j_gene: TRBJ2-7
v_gene: TRBV27
CDR3aa: CASSLLLAGAEQYF

j_gene: TRBJ1-2
v_gene: TRBV7-9
CDR3aa: CASSSYRPYGYTF

j_gene: TRBJ2-3
v_gene: TRBV4-1
CDR3aa: CASSQGGRDWGQYF

j_gene: TRBJ1-1
v_gene: TRBV5-6
CDR3aa: CASSLVAGVNTEAFF

j_gene: TRBJ1-2
v_gene: TRBV10-3
CDR3aa: CATRGQTVANYGYTF

j_gene: TRBJ1-1
v_gene: TRBV27
CDR3aa: CASSPRDANTEAFF

j_gene: TRBJ1-6
v_gene: TRBV4-1
CDR3aa: CASSQTGDSPLHF

j_gene: TRBJ2-7
v_gene: TRBV27
CDR3aa: CASSLSQGVYEQYF

j_gene: TRBJ1-1
v_gene: TRBV18
CDR3aa: CASSPQENTEAFF

j_gene: TRBJ1-2
v_gene: TRBV6-5
CDR3aa: CASSPSTYNYGYTF

j_gene: TRBJ2-1
v_gene: TRBV7-6
CDR3aa: CASSLVVGSYNEQFF

j_gene: TRBJ1-1
v_gene: TRBV7-2
CDR3aa: CASTPTANTEAFF

j_gene: TRBJ2-7
v_gene: TRBV21-1
CDR3aa: CASSKALPLGGTLSYEQYF

j_gene: TRBJ2-1
v_gene: TRBV28
CDR3aa: CASSLAGWRNYNEQFF

j_gene: TRBJ1-3
v_gene: TRBV5-1
CDR3aa: CASCSGTGFFSGNTIYF

j_gene: TRBJ1-4
v_gene: TRBV15
CDR3aa: CATSRTTGGYEKLFF

j_gene: TRBJ2-1
v_gene: TRBV25-1
CDR3aa: CASSEWRSSCNEQFF

j_gene: TRBJ2-2
v_gene: TRBV28
CDR3aa: CASSLLQGPTLRVTGELFF

j_gene: TRBJ1-5
v_gene: TRBV28
CDR3aa: CASGTGGARSNQPQHF

j_gene: TRBJ2-2
v_gene: TRBV2
CDR3aa: CASSLSWSSAGELFF

j_gene: TRBJ2-5
v_gene: TRBV28
CDR3aa: CASSSPNVGGETQYF

j_gene: TRBJ2-1
v_gene: TRBV18
CDR3aa: CASSPTSGSNEQFF